This T cell receptor beta chain was observed in a study of blood T cells in healthy people across ages. Study-level results: CMV status of donors was not determined, possibly confounding expanded clonotype changes. Observed TCR beta diversity per million T cells went down as age went up. This fall followed a roughly linear course with age.

This clonotype was detected a few times. Antigen specificity is unknown. Donors gave 8.5 to 10 milliliters of peripheral blood apiece. Then a second PCR, running roughly 7 to 11 cycles, was carried out with a sample-barcoded 5' primer and a J-beta primer mix. Each cDNA molecule, via a template-switch adaptor with 12 random nucleotides, was tagged. TCRdb ran MiXCR on the 5' RACE reads and lists one entry per CDR3 protein. The sample shows hundreds of thousands of distinct CDR3 sequences, about 56% of them seen only once. This CDR3 contains 13 residues. Germline-derived CDR1 and CDR2 are MNHEY and SMNVEV (reference sequence). Trimming removed 4 bases at V and 2 bases at J, with 8 bases between.

The sequence derives from a man aged 40-50 years in good health. Material for sequencing was blood. The chain joins TRBV27 to TRBJ1-2, with D unclear. In DNA form, the CDR3 reads TGTGCCAGCAGTTCCGCAGCAAACTATGGCTACACCTTC. Translated: CASSSAANYGYTF.